This T cell receptor beta chain derives from a study of T cells after yellow fever vaccination. CDR3 length: 13 residues. V dropped 0 bases and J dropped 4 bases, with 4 bases sitting between them. TCRdb redid the calling of the 5' RACE reads with MiXCR, one entry per CDR3 protein. The sample carries some 250,000 distinct CDR3 sequences, approximately 3.6% recorded once. This clonotype was counted at least ten times. The receptor comes from a man younger than 35 who received the YFV17D yellow fever vaccine. The rearrangement uses TRBV12-3 or TRBV12-4 and TRBJ1-5; D ambiguous. This material consisted of PBMCs, taken 15 days after the yellow fever booster vaccination. This CDR3 reads CASSLAENQPQHF. CDR3 nucleotides: TGTGCCAGCAGTTTAGCAGAGAATCAGCCCCAGCATTTT.